This TCR beta chain was sequenced during a study of cytomegalovirus exposure and HLA in healthy donors. J lost 2 bases, V lost 6 bases, and 19 bases had no gene match. Germline CDR1 ENHRY, CDR2 SYGVKD. This CDR3 contains 19 residues. The PCR employed 60 Vbeta primers together with 13 Jbeta primers. The method was immunoSEQ multiplex PCR; TCRdb's version includes in-frame clones alone and lacks a portion of them. The sample has over 100,000 clones, under 85% seen once. The chain combines TRBV10-3 with TRBJ1-2, with TRBD1 matching over 9 bases. This receptor was identified in a young man in good health and CMV-seropositive. The sequencing sample was made of PBMCs. The CDR3 DNA sequence: TGTGCCATCAGAGCGAAAGAAACAGGGGGCGCGGGGATCAACTATGGCTACACCTTC. Protein product: CAIRAKETGGAGINYGYTF.